The source of this T cell receptor (beta chain) is a study of CD8+CD57+ T cells in acquired aplastic anemia. The overall study: Isolated CD4+ and CD8+ cells, once sorted, yielded DNA averaging about 3.4 ug.

Study-wide points: No significant patient-versus-control difference appeared in CD8+ Simpson's diversity. Roughly 30 CD8+ CDR3 sequences occurred in both the patients and the controls.

Patients who underwent sequencing had shown CD8+CD57+ cell expansion by flow cytometry. Every patient presented with severe acquired aplastic anemia. As to this clonotype: No antigen is known for it.

This CDR3 is 13 amino acids long. Looked up from germline, CDR1 is MDHEN and CDR2 is SYDVKM. Between the trimmed V and J ends, which lost 6 bases and 7 bases, there was a span of 16 bases. TCR beta VDJ combinations and CDR3 sequences were profiled from genomic DNA. TCRdb fed the reads into MiXCR, producing one record per CDR3 protein. Among some 180,000 distinct CDR3 sequences listed, less than 50% were seen once. The sequence was collected from a human donor with aplastic anemia. The chain couples TRBV28 to TRBJ2-7, with D possibly matching TRBD1 (6 bases). The sequenced sample consisted of sorted CD4+, CD8+, or CD8+CD57+ T cells (not recorded which) from PBMCs. CDR3 loop: CASSPGTTGEQYF. CDR3 DNA sequence: TGTGCCAGCAGCCCTGGGACAACGGGGGAGCAGTACTTC.